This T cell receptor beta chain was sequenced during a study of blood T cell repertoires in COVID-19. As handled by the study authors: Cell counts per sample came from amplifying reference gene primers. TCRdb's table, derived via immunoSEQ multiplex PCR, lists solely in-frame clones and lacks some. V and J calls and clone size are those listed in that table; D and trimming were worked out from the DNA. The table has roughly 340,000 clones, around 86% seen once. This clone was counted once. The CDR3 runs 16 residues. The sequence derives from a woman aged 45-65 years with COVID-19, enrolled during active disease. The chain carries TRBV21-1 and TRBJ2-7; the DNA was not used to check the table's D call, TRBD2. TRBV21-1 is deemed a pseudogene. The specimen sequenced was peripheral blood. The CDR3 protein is CASKTSSTESSYEQYF. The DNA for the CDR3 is TGTGCCAGCAAGACCTCTTCAACGGAGAGCTCCTACGAGCAGTACTTC.